The 27 T cell receptor beta chains presented below share a single source sample, sequenced in a study of T cells in Graves' hyperthyroidism and ophthalmopathy. Amplified regions were TCR beta CDR3 sequences from RNA transcripts. In the first-round RT-PCR of the TCR CDR3, the HTBI primer set was used. A single record per CDR3 protein comes from TCRdb applying MiXCR to the multiplex PCR reads. This table holds hundreds of thousands of distinct CDR3 sequences, about a fifth found once. Input material: blood. These receptors all come from a young man with Graves' ophthalmopathy.

The rearrangement links TRBV24-1 to TRBJ2-7, with TRBD2 identical over 7 bases. Trimming removed 3 bases from V and 1 base from J; junction bases left unmatched: 8. The CDR3 loop spans 16 amino acids. Germline V lookup: CDR1 KGHDR, CDR2 SFDVKD. This chain's CDR3 is CATSDPSSGGSYEQYF. CDR3 coding DNA: TGTGCCACCAGTGATCCATCTAGCGGAGGGTCCTACGAGCAGTACTTC.

The V gene is TRBV11-2, the J gene TRBJ2-5; 8 nucleotides match TRBD2. Germline V CDR1 and CDR2: SGHAT, FQNNGV. The length of the CDR3 is 17 residues. With 2 bases clipped from V and 5 bases from J, the junction kept 13 bases outside the gene matches. The CDR3, as DNA: TGTGCCAGCAGCTTAATCTGGAGCGGGAGTCATCAGGAGACCCAGTACTTC. Its translation: CASSLIWSGSHQETQYF.

This clonotype was recorded at least ten times. The chain is built from TRBV5-1 and TRBJ2-1, with D possibly being TRBD2 (6 bases). Germline V gene lookup returns CDR1 SGHRS and CDR2 YFSETQ. The CDR3 is 15 amino acids. V shed 0 bases and J shed 9 bases, with 16 bases lying between them. This CDR3 is CASSLGGREIAEQFF. Here the CDR3 DNA reads TGCGCCAGCAGCTTGGGGGGTCGGGAGATCGCTGAGCAGTTCTTC.

This chain connects TRBV7-2 to TRBJ1-6; D not certain. Germline CDR1 and CDR2: SGHTA and FQGNSA. V was trimmed by 4 bases and J by 7 bases, leaving 11 bases between them. The CDR3 sequence is 14 residues long. This CDR3 reads CASSSDARNSPLHF. DNA of the CDR3: TGTGCCAGCAGCTCGGACGCTAGAAATTCACCCCTCCACTTT.

The chain uses TRBV4-1 and TRBJ2-2; the D gene is possibly TRBD2 (6 bases). CDR3 length equals 15 residues. Trimming shortened V by 5 bases and J by 1 base, and 11 bases separated the two germline ends. Germline V lookup: CDR1 MGHRA, CDR2 YSYEKL. Here the CDR3 DNA reads TGCGCCAGCAGCAGGGGACTGGGGAACACCGGGGAGCTGTTTTTT. Protein product: CASSRGLGNTGELFF.

This clonotype was counted a few times. This chain links TRBV6-1 with TRBJ2-5, with no clear D. Trimming cost V 6 bases and J 2 bases, with 10 bases left between them. Germline loops: CDR1 MNHNS, CDR2 SASEGT. This CDR3 is built from 13 residues. CDR3 DNA sequence: TGTGCCAGCAGGAAAGCACTTCAAGAGACCCAGTACTTC. This gives the protein CASRKALQETQYF.

The chain couples TRBV12-3 or TRBV12-4 to TRBJ1-6; 9 nucleotides agree with TRBD1. V lost 6 bases to trimming and J lost 7 bases; unmatched junction nucleotides: 7. The CDR3 length is 15 residues. CDR3 amino acids: CASRADRGRNSPLHF. Here the CDR3 DNA reads TGTGCCAGCAGGGCGGACAGGGGAAGAAATTCACCCCTCCACTTT.

This clonotype was seen only a few times. This chain joins TRBV7-2 and TRBJ2-7; either TRBD1 or TRBD2 may supply D (6 bases each). V dropped 2 bases and J dropped 0 bases, with 17 bases sitting between them. The CDR3 covers 17 residues. The germline V gene has CDR1 SGHTA and CDR2 FQGNSA. The CDR3 nucleotides read TGTGCCAGCAGCTTACTAGCCGGGGGCACGAGCTCCTACGAGCAGTACTTC. This sequence encodes CASSLLAGGTSSYEQYF.

This clonotype appeared a few times. V usage is TRBV27 and J usage is TRBJ2-1; 7 bases match TRBD2. The junction had 5 bases not matched to a gene; V was cut back by 6 bases and J by 3 bases. The CDR3 covers 14 residues. CDR1 MNHEY and CDR2 SMNVEV come from the germline V gene (reference sequence). CDR3 sequence (DNA): TGTGCCAGCAGCCCCCGGACTAGCTACAATGAGCAGTTCTTC. Translation: CASSPRTSYNEQFF.

The rearrangement links TRBV6-1 to TRBJ1-4; a weak D match, TRBD1 (5 bases). Germline V gene sequence: CDR1 MNHNS, CDR2 SASEGT. V was clipped by 5 bases and J by 0 bases, with 7 bases between them. CDR3 length: 14 residues. As DNA, the CDR3 is TGTGCCAGCAGTAGGGGTACAACTAATGAAAAACTGTTTTTT. It encodes CASSRGTTNEKLFF.

This clonotype was observed a few times. The chain has TRBV19 and TRBJ1-5; TRBD1 matches at 10 bases. Germline V gene data show CDR1 as LNHDA and CDR2 as SQIVND (reference sequence). The CDR3 is 16 residues long. Losses at the gene ends were 5 bases for V and 2 bases for J; bases not matched to a gene: 6. The chain's CDR3 is CASSQTGGGGNQPQHF. The CDR3 region has the DNA TGTGCCAGTAGTCAGACAGGGGGCGGTGGCAATCAGCCCCAGCATTTT.

The J gene is TRBJ2-1, the V gene TRBV4-1; D gene uncertain. The CDR3 has 16 residues. Germline assignment: CDR1 MGHRA and CDR2 YSYEKL. V was pared by 1 base and J by 0 bases, with 10 bases between. DNA of the CDR3: TGCGCCAGCAGCCAAGGAGGCAGGAGCTCCTACAATGAGCAGTTCTTC. Protein: CASSQGGRSSYNEQFF.

There are many counts of this clonotype. The chain couples TRBV3-1 to TRBJ1-1, with D unclear. This CDR3 region has 14 residues. Germline lookup yields CDR1 LGHDT and CDR2 YNNKEL (reference sequence). V was cut by 4 bases and J by 5 bases, with 14 bases left in between. The DNA of the CDR3 is TGTGCCAGCAGCCCTACTGGGGTTCGGACTGAAGCTTTCTTT. Protein: CASSPTGVRTEAFF.

V is TRBV12-3 or TRBV12-4 and J is TRBJ2-2; possible D gene TRBD2, 6 bases. The CDR3 consists of 15 residues. V was clipped by 7 bases and J by 8 bases, with 20 bases between them. The CDR3 DNA sequence: TGTGCCAGCAAACCCGGAGGGACGACTACAGGGGAGCTGTTTTTT. It codes for CASKPGGTTTGELFF.

This clonotype appeared many times. This sequence joins TRBV28 and TRBJ2-1, with D possibly TRBD2 on 6 matching bases. Between the trimmed V and J ends, which lost 6 bases and 0 bases, there was a span of 15 bases. The germline V gene encodes CDR1 MDHEN and CDR2 SYDVKM. The CDR3 has 16 amino acids. The CDR3 DNA sequence: TGTGCCAGCAGCACCCTGGGGGGTCGCTCCTACAATGAGCAGTTCTTC. Translating gives CASSTLGGRSYNEQFF.

This clonotype was observed at least ten times. The V and J genes are TRBV2 and TRBJ1-6, with D maybe TRBD1 (6 bases). This CDR3 is 15 amino acids long. Germline V gene sequence: CDR1 SNHLY, CDR2 FYNNEI. Trimming removed 6 bases from V and 7 bases from J, with 16 bases in between. For the CDR3, the DNA is TGTGCCAGCAGCATAGGGACAATGGTGAATTCACCCCTCCACTTT. It is translated as CASSIGTMVNSPLHF.

The gene calls are TRBV14 and TRBJ2-7; TRBD2 agrees at 8 bases. V was clipped by 4 bases and J by 0 bases; unmatched bases: 11. The CDR3 spans 17 residues. Looked up from germline, CDR1 is SGHDN and CDR2 is FVKESK. This chain's CDR3 is CASSPTKLAVSSYEQYF. CDR3 nucleotide sequence: TGTGCCAGCAGCCCGACGAAACTAGCGGTAAGCTCCTACGAGCAGTACTTC.

The CDR3 protein is CASSPLGGGDQETQYF. CDR3 coding DNA: TGTGCCAGCAGCCCCTTAGGGGGAGGGGACCAAGAGACCCAGTACTTC. The chain combines TRBV11-2 with TRBJ2-5, with D possibly matching TRBD2 (7 bases). V gave up 5 bases and J gave up 0 bases, with 16 bases separating them. The CDR3 runs to 16 residues. Per the germline V gene, CDR1 is SGHAT and CDR2 is FQNNGV.

This clonotype was observed at least ten times. V usage is TRBV6-1 and J usage is TRBJ1-1; D is unresolved. Trimming left V 8 bases short and J 1 base short, with 8 bases between. The CDR3 is 12 amino acids. Germline CDR1 is MNHNS and CDR2 is SASEGT. CDR3 residues: CASSRRNTEAFF. Here the CDR3 DNA reads TGTGCCAGCTCACGGCGGAACACTGAAGCTTTCTTT.

CDR3 nucleotide sequence: TGTGCCAGCAGCGGGGCGGGCGGGAGCTCCTACAATGAGCAGTTCTTC. Amino acids: CASSGAGGSSYNEQFF. The V gene is TRBV5-4, the J gene TRBJ2-1, with TRBD2 matching 7 bases. V gave up 4 bases and J gave up 0 bases; unmatched junction bases: 7. This CDR3 region has 16 residues. Germline V CDR1 and CDR2: SGHNT, YYREEE (reference sequence).

This clonotype was observed a few times. This chain joins TRBV7-8 and TRBJ1-2; 9 bases agree with TRBD1. CDR1 and CDR2 (germline): SGHVS, FQNEAQ. This CDR3 spans 15 amino acids. The V segment lost 5 bases and the J segment 3 bases; nucleotides outside the gene matches: 7. CDR3 region: CASSDRTGVHYGYTF. The CDR3 DNA sequence: TGTGCCAGCAGCGACCGGACAGGGGTACACTATGGCTACACCTTC.

A few counts support this clonotype. This chain links TRBV4-1 with TRBJ2-7; 11 bases agree with TRBD2. Germline loops: CDR1 MGHRA, CDR2 YSYEKL. CDR3 length: 16 amino acids. The junction had 8 bases not matched to a gene; V was cut back by 4 bases and J by 3 bases. CDR3 sequence: CASSRVLAGARYEQYF. CDR3 DNA sequence: TGCGCCAGCAGCCGAGTACTAGCGGGAGCCCGCTACGAGCAGTACTTC.

V gene TRBV19 combines with J gene TRBJ2-1; TRBD2 matches 13 bases. There are 15 residues in the CDR3. Germline CDR1 is LNHDA and CDR2 is SQIVND (reference sequence). The J segment lost 6 bases and the V segment lost 5 bases, leaving 4 bases of the junction unmatched. The CDR3 sequence: CASSGTSGIRNEQFF. CDR3 bases: TGTGCCAGTAGTGGGACTAGCGGGATCCGCAATGAGCAGTTCTTC.

This clonotype was seen repeatedly, ten times or more. The chain employs TRBV5-1 and TRBJ2-1, with 11 positions matching TRBD2. V dropped 4 bases and J dropped 4; count of bases not matched to a gene: 4. This CDR3 has 15 amino acids. Germline CDR1 is SGHRS and CDR2 is YFSETQ. The CDR3 region has the DNA TGCGCCAGCAGCCGGACTAGCGGGCAGTACAATGAGCAGTTCTTC. Encoded protein: CASSRTSGQYNEQFF.

In this sample, this clonotype turned up many times. The chain carries TRBV5-1 and TRBJ2-2, with 7 bases lining up with TRBD2. Germline V lookup: CDR1 SGHRS, CDR2 YFSETQ. This CDR3 contains 14 residues. The trim removed 2 bases at V and 3 bases at J, leaving 1 base unmatched. In nucleotides, the CDR3 is TGCGCCAGCAGCTTCGCGGGAGACACCGGGGAGCTGTTTTTT. It encodes CASSFAGDTGELFF.

This clonotype was recorded a few times. This sequence joins TRBV6-2 or TRBV6-3 and TRBJ1-4; perhaps TRBD1 as D (5 bases). V lost 6 bases to trimming and J lost 7 bases, with 18 bases between them. The CDR3 contains 15 residues. Germline V gene lookup returns CDR1 MNHEY and CDR2 SVGEGT. For the CDR3, the DNA is TGTGCCAGCAGGCCGCCGGGACGGGGAGGTGAAAAACTGTTTTTT. Translation gives CASRPPGRGGEKLFF.

The chain employs TRBV20-1 and TRBJ2-2; TRBD2 matches 8 bases. Germline V gene sequence: CDR1 DFQATT, CDR2 SNEGSKA (reference sequence). This CDR3 has 17 amino acids. The trim removed 0 bases at V and 4 bases at J, leaving 10 bases unmatched. The CDR3 region has the DNA TGCAGTGCTAGAGATCGGCAGCTAGCGGGTAGCACCGGGGAGCTGTTTTTT. Translating it yields CSARDRQLAGSTGELFF.